A selection of T cell receptor beta chains follows, all from one sample in a study of post-analysis software for immune sequencing data. TCRdb reprocessed the PCR reads with MiXCR, giving one entry per CDR3 protein. The table includes roughly 600,000 distinct CDR3 sequences, 40% to 50% detected once. The sequencing sample was made of blood. These receptors came from a girl between 5 and 17 years old with multiple sclerosis. The CDR3 runs from the conserved cysteine through the conserved F or W. The order of the fields is clone size, CDR3 length, J gene, V gene, D gene, CDR3 DNA, CDR3 protein. D genes are given only for firm matches. The size of a clone is reported for some rows only, either as once, few or many, or as a class for expanded clones.

clone size: few
CDR3 length: 16
J gene: TRBJ2-3
V gene: TRBV29-1
D gene: TRBD2
CDR3 DNA: TGCAGCGTTGAAGTTCCTAGCGGGAGTTCCACAGATACGCAGTATTTT
CDR3 protein: CSVEVPSGSSTDTQYF

clone size: NA
CDR3 length: 16
J gene: TRBJ2-7
V gene: TRBV2
D gene: TRBD2
CDR3 DNA: TGTGCCAGCAGTGAAGCATTGGCGGGAGGCGGATACGAGCAGTACTTC
CDR3 protein: CASSEALAGGGYEQYF

clone size: few
CDR3 length: 15
J gene: TRBJ2-5
V gene: TRBV2
D gene: NA
CDR3 DNA: TGTGCCAGCAGTGAAGCTCGGAGGAGGGAGGAGACCCAGTACTTC
CDR3 protein: CASSEARRREETQYF

clone size: NA
CDR3 length: 14
J gene: TRBJ1-2
V gene: TRBV5-5
D gene: NA
CDR3 DNA: TGTGCCAGCAGCTTGGTCGTCCGTGGAGATGGCTACACCTTC
CDR3 protein: CASSLVVRGDGYTF

clone size: NA
CDR3 length: 14
J gene: TRBJ2-6
V gene: TRBV7-2
D gene: NA
CDR3 DNA: TGTGCCAGCAGCTTAGGTCCAACAGGCAACGTCCTGACTTTC
CDR3 protein: CASSLGPTGNVLTF

clone size: NA
CDR3 length: 12
J gene: TRBJ2-1
V gene: TRBV12-3/TRBV12-4
D gene: TRBD1
CDR3 DNA: TGTGCCTCCCGGCAGGGGGCCAATGAGCAGTTCTTC
CDR3 protein: CASRQGANEQFF

clone size: few
CDR3 length: 12
J gene: TRBJ2-1
V gene: TRBV12-3/TRBV12-4
D gene: NA
CDR3 DNA: TGTGCCAGCAGTTTTTATCTCGGAAGGCAGTTCTTC
CDR3 protein: CASSFYLGRQFF

clone size: NA
CDR3 length: 14
J gene: TRBJ2-2
V gene: TRBV2
D gene: NA
CDR3 DNA: TGTGCCAGCAGTGAACGGTGGGCCACCGGGGAGCTGTTTTTT
CDR3 protein: CASSERWATGELFF

clone size: NA
CDR3 length: 15
J gene: TRBJ2-3
V gene: TRBV7-2
D gene: NA
CDR3 DNA: TGTGCCAGCAGCTTAGCTCGGACGGTCACAGATACGCAGTATTTT
CDR3 protein: CASSLARTVTDTQYF

clone size: NA
CDR3 length: 16
J gene: TRBJ2-7
V gene: TRBV7-9
D gene: NA
CDR3 DNA: TGTGCCAGCAGCGGATCAGGGACAAGGGCATCCTACGAGCAGTACTTC
CDR3 protein: CASSGSGTRASYEQYF

clone size: NA
CDR3 length: 12
J gene: TRBJ1-2
V gene: TRBV5-1
D gene: NA
CDR3 DNA: TGCGCCAGCAGCCCTCATCAGGGAAACTACACCTTC
CDR3 protein: CASSPHQGNYTF

clone size: once
CDR3 length: 15
J gene: TRBJ1-1
V gene: TRBV12-3/TRBV12-4
D gene: NA
CDR3 DNA: TGTGCCAGCACCTCTACGGGAGGGGGGAACACTGAAGCTTTCTTT
CDR3 protein: CASTSTGGGNTEAFF

clone size: NA
CDR3 length: 15
J gene: TRBJ1-1
V gene: TRBV21-1
D gene: NA
CDR3 DNA: TGTGCCAGCAGCAAAGGGGGGACTTCGAACACTGAAGCTTTCTTT
CDR3 protein: CASSKGGTSNTEAFF

clone size: NA
CDR3 length: 16
J gene: TRBJ1-2
V gene: TRBV27
D gene: NA
CDR3 DNA: TGTGCCAGCAGTTTTTGGTCTGAGCCAAGTTTCTATGGCTACACCTTC
CDR3 protein: CASSFWSEPSFYGYTF

clone size: NA
CDR3 length: 15
J gene: TRBJ2-5
V gene: TRBV2
D gene: NA
CDR3 DNA: TGTGCCAGCAGTGAAGCTAGGGGCAGTGAAGAGACCCAGTACTTC
CDR3 protein: CASSEARGSEETQYF

clone size: few
CDR3 length: 12
J gene: TRBJ2-1
V gene: TRBV5-5
D gene: NA
CDR3 DNA: TGTGCCAGCAGCTTACCGGGGGATGAGCAGTTCTTC
CDR3 protein: CASSLPGDEQFF

clone size: few
CDR3 length: 13
J gene: TRBJ1-2
V gene: TRBV10-3
D gene: TRBD1
CDR3 DNA: TGTGCCATCAGTTGGCGGGACAGGGTACGGTTCACCTTC
CDR3 protein: CAISWRDRVRFTF

clone size: few
CDR3 length: 15
J gene: TRBJ2-5
V gene: TRBV20-1
D gene: TRBD2
CDR3 DNA: TGCAGTGCTAGACCCCGGGACTATAGCAGGGAGACCCAGTACTTC
CDR3 protein: CSARPRDYSRETQYF

clone size: NA
CDR3 length: 14
J gene: TRBJ1-2
V gene: TRBV20-1
D gene: NA
CDR3 DNA: TGCAGTACTAGTTTACAGACCTTTAGGGGTGGCTACACCTTC
CDR3 protein: CSTSLQTFRGGYTF

clone size: NA
CDR3 length: 15
J gene: TRBJ2-4
V gene: TRBV5-6
D gene: NA
CDR3 DNA: TGTGCCAGCAGCTCGGTAGACAGAATCAAAAACATTCAGTACTTC
CDR3 protein: CASSSVDRIKNIQYF

clone size: NA
CDR3 length: 13
J gene: TRBJ2-3
V gene: TRBV7-3
D gene: NA
CDR3 DNA: TGTGCCAGCAGCCTGATCGGCTGGCATACGCAGTATTTT
CDR3 protein: CASSLIGWHTQYF

clone size: once
CDR3 length: 13
J gene: TRBJ2-1
V gene: TRBV4-2
D gene: NA
CDR3 DNA: TGTGCCAGCAGCCAAGAGGGGCTGGCGCGACGGTTCTTC
CDR3 protein: CASSQEGLARRFF

clone size: NA
CDR3 length: 12
J gene: TRBJ2-7
V gene: TRBV20-1
D gene: NA
CDR3 DNA: TGCAGTGCTCCCAGGGACTCCTACGAGCAGTACTTC
CDR3 protein: CSAPRDSYEQYF

clone size: NA
CDR3 length: 19
J gene: TRBJ1-5
V gene: TRBV6-8
D gene: NA
CDR3 DNA: TGTGCCAGCAGTTACTGGACAGAAACCAGCCGTCCCTGGGATCAGCCTCAGCATTTT
CDR3 protein: CASSYWTETSRPWDQPQHF

clone size: NA
CDR3 length: 14
J gene: TRBJ1-2
V gene: TRBV3-1
D gene: NA
CDR3 DNA: TGTGCCAGCAGCCAAGATGGAGGGCTCTATGGCTACACCTTC
CDR3 protein: CASSQDGGLYGYTF

clone size: NA
CDR3 length: 17
J gene: TRBJ2-1
V gene: TRBV12-3/TRBV12-4
D gene: TRBD2
CDR3 DNA: TGTGCCAGCAGTTTCCGACTAGCGGGAGGGCCCTACAATGAGCAGTTCTTC
CDR3 protein: CASSFRLAGGPYNEQFF

clone size: NA
CDR3 length: 15
J gene: TRBJ2-5
V gene: TRBV20-1
D gene: TRBD2
CDR3 DNA: TGCAGTGCCGCTCGACTAGCGAGATACGAAGAGACCCAGTACTTC
CDR3 protein: CSAARLARYEETQYF

clone size: NA
CDR3 length: 17
J gene: TRBJ2-3
V gene: TRBV5-6
D gene: NA
CDR3 DNA: TGTGCCAGCAGTTACTATACCGGGACAAGCTTCACAGATACGCAGTATTTT
CDR3 protein: CASSYYTGTSFTDTQYF

clone size: few
CDR3 length: 16
J gene: TRBJ2-5
V gene: TRBV4-1
D gene: NA
CDR3 DNA: TGCGCCAGCAGCCAAGTCCCCATGAGGGGCCAAGAGACCCAGTACTTC
CDR3 protein: CASSQVPMRGQETQYF

clone size: few
CDR3 length: 16
J gene: TRBJ2-7
V gene: TRBV20-1
D gene: TRBD1
CDR3 DNA: TGCAGTGCTAGAGATTATCCAGGGGGCGCCCCGTACGAGCAGTACTTC
CDR3 protein: CSARDYPGGAPYEQYF

clone size: NA
CDR3 length: 14
J gene: TRBJ2-7
V gene: TRBV20-1
D gene: NA
CDR3 DNA: TGCAGTGCTAGGGTCGGGGAAGGGACCTACGAGCAGTACTTC
CDR3 protein: CSARVGEGTYEQYF

clone size: NA
CDR3 length: 15
J gene: TRBJ2-3
V gene: TRBV30
D gene: NA
CDR3 DNA: TGTGCCTGGAGTGTACTGGGGGCGCCCACAGATACGCAGTATTTT
CDR3 protein: CAWSVLGAPTDTQYF

clone size: NA
CDR3 length: 14
J gene: TRBJ2-3
V gene: TRBV9
D gene: TRBD1
CDR3 DNA: TGTGCCGGCAGCGAGACAGGGGGCTCAGATACGCAGTATTTT
CDR3 protein: CAGSETGGSDTQYF

clone size: NA
CDR3 length: 15
J gene: TRBJ2-7
V gene: TRBV7-2
D gene: TRBD1
CDR3 DNA: TGTGCCAGCAACACTCCGGGACAGGGGTATTACGAGCAGTACTTC
CDR3 protein: CASNTPGQGYYEQYF

clone size: few
CDR3 length: 14
J gene: TRBJ2-3
V gene: TRBV20-1
D gene: TRBD2
CDR3 DNA: TGCAGTGCTTCCGGGACTAGCACAACAGATACGCAGTATTTT
CDR3 protein: CSASGTSTTDTQYF

clone size: few
CDR3 length: 15
J gene: TRBJ2-5
V gene: TRBV12-3/TRBV12-4
D gene: NA
CDR3 DNA: TGTGCCAGCAGTGGGGCAGGTGGCCTCGGGGAGACCCAGTACTTC
CDR3 protein: CASSGAGGLGETQYF

clone size: NA
CDR3 length: 15
J gene: TRBJ2-7
V gene: TRBV12-3/TRBV12-4
D gene: NA
CDR3 DNA: TGTGCCAGCAGTCGGACAGTCCGGAGCTCCTACGAGCAGTACTTC
CDR3 protein: CASSRTVRSSYEQYF

clone size: few
CDR3 length: 16
J gene: TRBJ2-1
V gene: TRBV7-9
D gene: NA
CDR3 DNA: TGTGCCAGCATCGAAGGCCGGGCCGACTCATACAATGAGCAGTTCTTC
CDR3 protein: CASIEGRADSYNEQFF

clone size: NA
CDR3 length: 13
J gene: TRBJ2-7
V gene: TRBV12-3/TRBV12-4
D gene: TRBD2
CDR3 DNA: TGTGCAACAGGCGGGAGGCCCCGCTACGAGCAGTACTTC
CDR3 protein: CATGGRPRYEQYF

clone size: NA
CDR3 length: 12
J gene: TRBJ2-3
V gene: TRBV5-6
D gene: NA
CDR3 DNA: TGTGCCAGCGGCCCTTTGCCAGATACGCAGTATTTT
CDR3 protein: CASGPLPDTQYF

clone size: NA
CDR3 length: 16
J gene: TRBJ2-6
V gene: TRBV5-1
D gene: NA
CDR3 DNA: TGCGCCAGCAGCTTGGTCGCAGGAACTGGAGCCAACGTCCTGACTTTC
CDR3 protein: CASSLVAGTGANVLTF

clone size: NA
CDR3 length: 14
J gene: TRBJ2-3
V gene: TRBV10-3
D gene: NA
CDR3 DNA: TGTGCCATCAGTGACAGGGGTTTTGAAGATACGCAGTATTTT
CDR3 protein: CAISDRGFEDTQYF

clone size: NA
CDR3 length: 13
J gene: TRBJ2-3
V gene: TRBV12-3/TRBV12-4
D gene: TRBD2
CDR3 DNA: TGTGCCAGCAGTGAAAGCGGGAGGGATACGCAGTATTTT
CDR3 protein: CASSESGRDTQYF

clone size: NA
CDR3 length: 13
J gene: TRBJ2-7
V gene: TRBV20-1
D gene: NA
CDR3 DNA: TGCAGTGCTAGGAACAGGATCACCTACGAGCAGTACTTC
CDR3 protein: CSARNRITYEQYF

clone size: NA
CDR3 length: 13
J gene: TRBJ1-1
V gene: TRBV27
D gene: NA
CDR3 DNA: TGTGCCAGCAGTGCGATCGAAAGGACTGAAGCTTTCTTT
CDR3 protein: CASSAIERTEAFF

clone size: NA
CDR3 length: 13
J gene: TRBJ2-7
V gene: TRBV10-2
D gene: TRBD2
CDR3 DNA: TGCGACAGCAAGGAGGCGGGAGGCTACGAGCAGTACTTC
CDR3 protein: CDSKEAGGYEQYF

clone size: NA
CDR3 length: 13
J gene: TRBJ1-2
V gene: TRBV15
D gene: NA
CDR3 DNA: TGTGCCACCAGCAGGTCGGAGCCAGGAGGCTACACCTTC
CDR3 protein: CATSRSEPGGYTF

clone size: few
CDR3 length: 14
J gene: TRBJ2-5
V gene: TRBV20-1
D gene: TRBD2
CDR3 DNA: TGCAGTGCTAGTAAGGTAGCGGGGCAAGAGACCCAGTACTTC
CDR3 protein: CSASKVAGQETQYF

clone size: NA
CDR3 length: 14
J gene: TRBJ2-2
V gene: TRBV24-1
D gene: NA
CDR3 DNA: TGTGCCACCAGTGCAAGCGCGAACACCGGGGAGCTGTTTTTT
CDR3 protein: CATSASANTGELFF

clone size: few
CDR3 length: 11
J gene: TRBJ2-5
V gene: TRBV24-1
D gene: NA
CDR3 DNA: TGTGCCACCCAAAAGGGAGAGACCCAGTACTTC
CDR3 protein: CATQKGETQYF

clone size: NA
CDR3 length: 17
J gene: TRBJ2-3
V gene: TRBV7-2
D gene: NA
CDR3 DNA: TGTGCCAGCAGCTTATGGGCGGGGCCCGAGAGGTCAGATACGCAGTATTTT
CDR3 protein: CASSLWAGPERSDTQYF

clone size: few
CDR3 length: 18
J gene: TRBJ2-1
V gene: TRBV20-1
D gene: TRBD2
CDR3 DNA: TGCAGTGCTAGAGTGACTAGCGGGAGGGCCAGTCTATCCAATGAGCAGTTCTTC
CDR3 protein: CSARVTSGRASLSNEQFF

clone size: NA
CDR3 length: 15
J gene: TRBJ1-1
V gene: TRBV5-1
D gene: NA
CDR3 DNA: TGCGCCAGCAGCTTGTCAGGGAAGGCGGTGGCTGAAGCTTTCTTT
CDR3 protein: CASSLSGKAVAEAFF

clone size: few
CDR3 length: 15
J gene: TRBJ2-3
V gene: TRBV12-3/TRBV12-4
D gene: NA
CDR3 DNA: TGTGCCAGCAGTTGGACCGGGACCCAGGAAGATACGCAGTATTTT
CDR3 protein: CASSWTGTQEDTQYF

clone size: NA
CDR3 length: 14
J gene: TRBJ2-5
V gene: TRBV12-3/TRBV12-4
D gene: NA
CDR3 DNA: TGTGCCAGCAGTTCCCGGGGGGCAGGAGAGACCCAGTACTTC
CDR3 protein: CASSSRGAGETQYF